Sequencing of this TCR beta chain was carried out in a study of beta chain features in type 1 diabetes. In its sample, this clone was seen a few times. Its antigen remains unknown. Of the isolated RNA, all was reverse transcribed, and so the sequenced material was expressed TCRB transcripts. Assay used: immunoSEQ multiplex PCR; TCRdb lists only in-frame clones, some missing. The profile shows approximately 280,000 clones, approximately 15% of them singletons. Findings of the study overall: In every one of the four CD4+ subsets, TCRB CDR3s were moderately but significantly shorter in Type 1 diabetes patients.

This CDR3 has 15 residues. Germline V lookup: CDR1 LNHDA, CDR2 SQIVND (reference sequence). Germline trimming cut 5 bases from V and 4 bases from J; bases unmatched to any gene: 3. J is TRBJ2-1 and V is TRBV19; 12 bases align to TRBD2. Sequencing was done on a sample of naive CD4+ T cells from blood. The clonotype comes from a man between 18 and 35 years old with type 1 diabetes. The DNA of the CDR3 is TGTGCCAGTAGTCGACTAGCGGGAGTATACAATGAGCAGTTCTTC. It yields the protein CASSRLAGVYNEQFF.